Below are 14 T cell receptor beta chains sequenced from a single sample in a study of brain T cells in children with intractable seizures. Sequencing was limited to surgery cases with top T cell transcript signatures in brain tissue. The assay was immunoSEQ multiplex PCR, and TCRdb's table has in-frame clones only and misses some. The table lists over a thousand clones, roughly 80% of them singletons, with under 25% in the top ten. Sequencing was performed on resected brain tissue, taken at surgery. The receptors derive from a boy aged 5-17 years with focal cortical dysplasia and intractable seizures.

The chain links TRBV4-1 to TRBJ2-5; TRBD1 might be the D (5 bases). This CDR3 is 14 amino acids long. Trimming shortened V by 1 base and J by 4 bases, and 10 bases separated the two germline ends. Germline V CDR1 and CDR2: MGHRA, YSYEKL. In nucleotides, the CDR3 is TGCGCCAGCAGCCAAGTTGAAGGGGCAGAGACCCAGTACTTC. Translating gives CASSQVEGAETQYF.

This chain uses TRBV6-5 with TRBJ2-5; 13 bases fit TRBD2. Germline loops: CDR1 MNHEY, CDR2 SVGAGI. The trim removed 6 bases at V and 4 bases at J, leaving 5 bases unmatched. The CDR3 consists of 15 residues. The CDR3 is CASSPLAGGPETQYF. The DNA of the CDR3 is TGTGCCAGCAGCCCACTAGCGGGGGGGCCAGAGACCCAGTACTTC.

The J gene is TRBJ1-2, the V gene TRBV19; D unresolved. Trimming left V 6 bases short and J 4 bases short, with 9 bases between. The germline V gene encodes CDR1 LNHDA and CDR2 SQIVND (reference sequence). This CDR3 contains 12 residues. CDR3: CASRSSGYGYTF. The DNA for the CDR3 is TGTGCCAGTAGATCGTCTGGCTATGGCTACACCTTC.

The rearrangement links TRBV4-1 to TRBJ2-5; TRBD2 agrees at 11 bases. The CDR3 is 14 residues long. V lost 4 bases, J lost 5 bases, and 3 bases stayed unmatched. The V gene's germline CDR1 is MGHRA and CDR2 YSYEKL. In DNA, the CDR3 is TGCGCCAGCAGCCCTAGCGGGAGGATGGAGACCCAGTACTTC. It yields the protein CASSPSGRMETQYF.

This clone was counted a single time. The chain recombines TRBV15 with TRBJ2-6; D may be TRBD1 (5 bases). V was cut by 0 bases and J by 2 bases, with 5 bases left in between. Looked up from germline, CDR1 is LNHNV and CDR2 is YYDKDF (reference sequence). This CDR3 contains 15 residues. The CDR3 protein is CATSRDRAGANVLTF. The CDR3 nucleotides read TGTGCCACCAGCAGAGACAGGGCTGGGGCCAACGTCCTGACTTTC.

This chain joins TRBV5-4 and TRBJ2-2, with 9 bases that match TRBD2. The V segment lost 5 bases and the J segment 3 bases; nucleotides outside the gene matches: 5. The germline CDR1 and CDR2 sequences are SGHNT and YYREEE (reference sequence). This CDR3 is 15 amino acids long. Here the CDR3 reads CASRPAGGDTGELFF. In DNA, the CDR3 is TGTGCCAGCAGGCCAGCGGGAGGAGACACCGGGGAGCTGTTTTTT.

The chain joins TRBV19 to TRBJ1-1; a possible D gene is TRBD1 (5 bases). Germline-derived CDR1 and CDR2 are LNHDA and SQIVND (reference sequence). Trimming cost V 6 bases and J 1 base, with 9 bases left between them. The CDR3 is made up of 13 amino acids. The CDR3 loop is CASRQDSNTEAFF. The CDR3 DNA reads TGTGCCAGTAGACAGGACTCGAACACTGAAGCTTTCTTT.

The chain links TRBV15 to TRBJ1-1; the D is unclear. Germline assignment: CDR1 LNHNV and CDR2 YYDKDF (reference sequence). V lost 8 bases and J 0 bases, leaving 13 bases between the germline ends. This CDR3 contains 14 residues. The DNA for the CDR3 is TGTGCCACCCGCTCGGGGTACATGAACACTGAAGCTTTCTTT. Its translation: CATRSGYMNTEAFF.

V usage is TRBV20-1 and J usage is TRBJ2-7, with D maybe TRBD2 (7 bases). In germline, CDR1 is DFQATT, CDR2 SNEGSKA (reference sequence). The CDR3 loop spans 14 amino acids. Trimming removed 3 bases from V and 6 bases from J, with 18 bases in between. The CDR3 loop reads CSASHRGRGREQYF. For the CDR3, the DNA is TGCAGTGCTAGTCATAGGGGGAGGGGTCGCGAGCAGTACTTC.

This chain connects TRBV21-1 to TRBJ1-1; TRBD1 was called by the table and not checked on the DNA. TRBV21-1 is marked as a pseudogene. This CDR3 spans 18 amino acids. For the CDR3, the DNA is TGTGCCAGCAGCCGACCTAGGAAACCGGACACCTCAAACACTGAAGCTTTCTTT. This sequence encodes CASSRPRKPDTSNTEAFF.

CDR3 sequence reads: CASSHPGGPNTEAFF. The CDR3 DNA reads as TGTGCCAGCAGCCACCCCGGGGGCCCGAACACTGAAGCTTTCTTT. V is TRBV11-2 and J is TRBJ1-1; weak D call: TRBD1 (6 bases). The germline CDR1 and CDR2 sequences are SGHAT and FQNNGV. V lost 5 bases and J 1 base, leaving 14 bases between the germline ends. The CDR3 covers 15 residues.

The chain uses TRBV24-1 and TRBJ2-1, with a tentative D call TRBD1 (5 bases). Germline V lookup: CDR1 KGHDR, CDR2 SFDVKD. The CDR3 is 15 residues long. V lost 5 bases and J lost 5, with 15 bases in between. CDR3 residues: CATSGKSGQHNEQFF. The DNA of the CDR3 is TGTGCCACCAGTGGGAAGTCAGGACAACACAATGAGCAGTTCTTC.

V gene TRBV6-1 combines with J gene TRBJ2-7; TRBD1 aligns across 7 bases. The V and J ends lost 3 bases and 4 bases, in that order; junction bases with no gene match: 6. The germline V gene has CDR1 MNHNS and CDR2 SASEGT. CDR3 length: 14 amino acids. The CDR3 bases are TGTGCCAGCAGTGACAGAGGGGGCAGATACGAGCAGTACGTC. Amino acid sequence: CASSDRGGRYEQYV.

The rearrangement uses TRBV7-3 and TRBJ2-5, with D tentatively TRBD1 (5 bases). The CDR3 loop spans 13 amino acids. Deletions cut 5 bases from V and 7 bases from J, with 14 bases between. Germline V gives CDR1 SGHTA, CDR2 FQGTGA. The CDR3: CASSQGPRGTQYF. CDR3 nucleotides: TGTGCCAGCAGCCAGGGCCCCCGAGGGACCCAGTACTTC.